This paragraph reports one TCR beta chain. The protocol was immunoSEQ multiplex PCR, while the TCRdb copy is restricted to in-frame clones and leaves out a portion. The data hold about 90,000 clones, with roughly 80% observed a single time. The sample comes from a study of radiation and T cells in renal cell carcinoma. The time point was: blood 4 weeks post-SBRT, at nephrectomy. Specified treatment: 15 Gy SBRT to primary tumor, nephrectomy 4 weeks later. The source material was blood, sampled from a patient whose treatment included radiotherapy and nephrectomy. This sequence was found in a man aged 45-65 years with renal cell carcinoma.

CDR3 coding DNA: TGCGCCAGCAGCCAAGTCTTAGGGGGCGAGCAGTTCTTC. It is translated as CASSQVLGGEQFF. V gene TRBV4-1 combines with J gene TRBJ2-1; 7 bases match TRBD1. Germline V CDR1 and CDR2: MGHRA, YSYEKL. V lost 1 base to trimming and J lost 10 bases; unmatched junction nucleotides: 4. This CDR3 contains 13 residues.